The 12 T cell receptor beta chains below were found in one sample sequenced in a study of blood T cell repertoires in COVID-19. Only in-frame clones appear in the TCRdb table, and some are missing; sequencing was by immunoSEQ multiplex PCR. This sample has about 140,000 clones, with around 85% found just once. Specimen: peripheral blood. The receptors stem from a man aged 45-60 years with acute or convalescent COVID-19.

V is TRBV5-1 and J is TRBJ2-2; 9 nucleotides align to TRBD2. Germline-derived CDR1 and CDR2 are SGHRS and YFSETQ. The CDR3 has 15 amino acids. With V trimmed by 1 base and J by 6 bases, 4 bases remained unmatched. In DNA, the CDR3 is TGCGCCAGCAGCTTGCGCGGGGGGGCGTCCGGGGAGCTGTTTTTT. Its translation is CASSLRGGASGELFF.

The gene calls are TRBV5-1 and TRBJ2-3, with 9 bases aligning to TRBD1. This CDR3 comprises 15 residues. Germline values: CDR1 SGHRS, CDR2 YFSETQ. J lost 4 bases, V lost 2 bases, and 5 bases had no gene match. The CDR3: CASSLQTGGADTQYF. CDR3 nucleotide sequence: TGCGCCAGCAGCTTACAAACAGGGGGCGCAGATACGCAGTATTTT.

The chain has TRBV5-1 and TRBJ2-7; 10 nucleotides align to TRBD1. Germline V gene lookup returns CDR1 SGHRS and CDR2 YFSETQ. The V and J ends lost 4 bases and 3 bases, in that order; junction bases with no gene match: 4. The CDR3 has 14 amino acids. As DNA, the CDR3 is TGCGCCAGCAGCAAGGGACAGGGGAGCTACGAGCAGTACTTC. Protein sequence: CASSKGQGSYEQYF.

The CDR3 bases are TGTGCCAGCTCACCACCCCCGGGGGAGACCCAGTACTTC. It is translated as CASSPPPGETQYF. The chain joins TRBV18 to TRBJ2-5, with D tentatively TRBD2 (5 bases). Germline-derived CDR1 and CDR2 are KGHSH and LQKENI. This CDR3 is built from 13 residues. V lost 0 bases and J lost 5, with 7 bases in between.

The chain links TRBV27 to TRBJ2-1; 7 nucleotides match TRBD1. The V segment lost 2 bases and the J segment 7 bases; nucleotides outside the gene matches: 2. The germline gives CDR1 MNHEY, CDR2 SMNVEV (reference sequence). The CDR3 sequence is 13 residues long. This chain's CDR3 is CASSLAGGNEQFF. The DNA of the CDR3 is TGTGCCAGCAGTTTAGCAGGGGGAAATGAGCAGTTCTTC.

This clone was counted once. The V call is TRBV7-9, the J call TRBJ1-6, with TRBD1 matching 8 bases. Germline V gives CDR1 SEHNR, CDR2 FQNEAQ (reference sequence). The CDR3 sequence is 18 residues long. The V segment lost 2 bases and the J segment 9 bases; nucleotides outside the gene matches: 15. Here the CDR3 reads CASSLTRQGYTIGSPLHF. The DNA of the CDR3 is TGTGCCAGCAGCTTAACGAGACAGGGGTACACCATAGGTTCACCCCTCCACTTT.

This chain connects TRBV28 to TRBJ2-7; D is possibly TRBD1 (6 bases). The germline V and J ends were trimmed by 2 bases and 5 bases, with 22 bases remaining between them. The germline V gene encodes CDR1 MDHEN and CDR2 SYDVKM. The CDR3 runs to 17 residues. CDR3 coding DNA: TGTGCCAGCAGTTTAGGTTCGGGTGTAGGGGGAATCCACGAGCAGTACTTC. This translates into CASSLGSGVGGIHEQYF.

CDR3 region: CASGSGGSYNEQFF. CDR3 sequence (DNA): TGTGCTAGTGGTTCCGGGGGGTCGTACAATGAGCAGTTCTTC. The chain carries TRBV12-5 and TRBJ2-1, with 7 bases matching TRBD2. Germline CDR1 is LGHNT and CDR2 is FRNRAP. The V gene end was trimmed by 4 bases and the J gene end by 4 bases; junction bases not matched to a gene: 4. The length of the CDR3 is 14 residues. Filled out from reference TRBV12-5 and TRBJ2-1, the complete variable domain reads DARVTQTPRHKVTEMGQEVTMRCQPILGHNTVFWYRQTMMQGLELLAYFRNRAPLDDSGMPKDRFSAEMPDATLATLKIQPSEPRDSAVYFCASGSGGSYNEQFFGPGTRLTVL.

The chain combines TRBV6-5 with TRBJ2-2, with 9 positions matching TRBD2. The CDR3 length is 14 residues. V shed 10 bases, J shed 2 bases, and the junction held 5 bases outside the gene matches. Germline V CDR1 and CDR2: MNHEY, SVGAGI. The CDR3 nucleotides are TGTGCCATCAGAGCGGGGGGTAACACCGGGGAGCTGTTTTTT. Its translation: CAIRAGGNTGELFF.

The J gene is TRBJ2-3, the V gene TRBV27; 12 bases align to TRBD2. V lost 6 bases and J lost 4; bases outside the gene matches: 5. Per the germline V gene, CDR1 is MNHEY and CDR2 is SMNVEV (reference sequence). The CDR3 totals 15 residues. Here the CDR3 DNA reads TGTGCCAGCAGGCGACTAGCGGGAGTAGCAGATACGCAGTATTTT. Protein product: CASRRLAGVADTQYF.

The chain combines TRBV10-3 with TRBJ2-5; the D is unclear. The CDR3 is 14 amino acids. V was cut by 0 bases and J by 3 bases, with 8 bases left in between. Germline-derived CDR1 and CDR2 are ENHRY and SYGVKD. Here the CDR3 DNA reads TGTGCCATCAGTGAGTCGAGACAAGAAGAGACCCAGTACTTC. This codes for CAISESRQEETQYF.

This sequence joins TRBV11-3 and TRBJ1-1; 8 positions match TRBD1. CDR1 SGHNT and CDR2 YENEEA come from the germline V gene. The junction had 12 bases not matched to a gene; V was cut back by 5 bases and J by 4 bases. The CDR3 length is 16 residues. The CDR3 here is CASSPGQGRSFTEAFF. CDR3 DNA sequence: TGTGCCAGCAGCCCAGGACAGGGACGGTCTTTCACTGAAGCTTTCTTT.